This T cell receptor beta chain was identified during a study of human thymus T cells. The study's findings and limits: Highly overlapping thymic repertoires in unrelated individuals were reported by related research.

Corrective heart surgery yielded the resections from which the thymus tissue came. Concerning this clone: Its target is unknown.

Assay: immunoSEQ multiplex PCR; the TCRdb copy retains only in-frame clones and omits some. The sample has about 78,000 clones, roughly 96% seen once. CDR3 length: 18 residues. V lost 5 bases to trimming and J lost 0 bases, with 20 bases between them. Germline values: CDR1 ENHRY, CDR2 SYGVKD. The sequence was collected from a boy in the first two years of life with a congenital heart defect but otherwise immunologically healthy. The sample was thymus tissue. The chain has TRBV10-3 and TRBJ2-1, with D perhaps TRBD1 (5 bases). In nucleotides, the CDR3 is TGTGCCATCAGTCCTTGGGCCACAGGTCCAATCTCCTACAATGAGCAGTTCTTC. This encodes CAISPWATGPISYNEQFF.